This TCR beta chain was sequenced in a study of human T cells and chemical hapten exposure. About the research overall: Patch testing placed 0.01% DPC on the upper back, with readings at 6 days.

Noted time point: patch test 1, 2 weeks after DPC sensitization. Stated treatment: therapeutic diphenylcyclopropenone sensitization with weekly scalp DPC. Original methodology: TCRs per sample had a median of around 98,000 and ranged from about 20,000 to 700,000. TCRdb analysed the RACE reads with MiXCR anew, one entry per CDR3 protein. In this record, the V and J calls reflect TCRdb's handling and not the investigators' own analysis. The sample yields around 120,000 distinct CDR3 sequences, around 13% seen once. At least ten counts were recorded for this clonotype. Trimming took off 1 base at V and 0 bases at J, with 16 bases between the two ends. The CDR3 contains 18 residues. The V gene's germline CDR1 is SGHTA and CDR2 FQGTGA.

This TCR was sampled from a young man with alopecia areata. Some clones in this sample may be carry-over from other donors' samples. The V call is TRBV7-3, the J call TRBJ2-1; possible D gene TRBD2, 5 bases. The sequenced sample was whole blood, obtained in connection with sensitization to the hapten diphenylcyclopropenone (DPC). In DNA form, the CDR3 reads TGTGCCAGCAGCTTAAGCGGGCACCTCTGGAGCTCCTACAATGAGCAGTTCTTC. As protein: CASSLSGHLWSSYNEQFF.